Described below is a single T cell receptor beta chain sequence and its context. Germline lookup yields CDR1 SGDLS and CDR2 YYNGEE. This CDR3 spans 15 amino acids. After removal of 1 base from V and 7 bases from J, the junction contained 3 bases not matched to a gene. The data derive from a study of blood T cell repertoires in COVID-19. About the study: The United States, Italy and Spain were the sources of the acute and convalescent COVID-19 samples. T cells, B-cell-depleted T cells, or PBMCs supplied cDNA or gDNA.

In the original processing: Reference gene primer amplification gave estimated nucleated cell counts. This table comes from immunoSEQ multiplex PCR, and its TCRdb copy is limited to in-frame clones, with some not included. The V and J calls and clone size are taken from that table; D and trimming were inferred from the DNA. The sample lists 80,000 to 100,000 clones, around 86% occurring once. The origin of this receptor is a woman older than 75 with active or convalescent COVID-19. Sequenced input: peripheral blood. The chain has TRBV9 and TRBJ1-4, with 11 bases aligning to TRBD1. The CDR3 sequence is CASSVSGTGGEKLFF. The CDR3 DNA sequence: TGTGCCAGCAGCGTATCCGGGACAGGGGGTGAAAAACTGTTTTTT.